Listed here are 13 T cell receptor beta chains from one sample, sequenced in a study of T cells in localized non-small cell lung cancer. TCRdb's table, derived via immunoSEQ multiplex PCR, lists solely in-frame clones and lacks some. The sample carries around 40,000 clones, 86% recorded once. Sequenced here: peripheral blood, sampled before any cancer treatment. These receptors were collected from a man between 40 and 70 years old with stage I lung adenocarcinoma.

The CDR3 protein is CASSQSRGGDQPQHF. The CDR3 DNA reads as TGCGCCAGCAGTCAATCGAGAGGCGGGGATCAGCCCCAGCATTTT. The rearrangement joins TRBV23-1 to TRBJ1-5; D ambiguous. TRBV23-1 carries the ORF label, with uncertain function. With 0 bases removed from V and 5 bases from J, the gap between germline ends came to 11 bases. The CDR3 covers 15 residues.

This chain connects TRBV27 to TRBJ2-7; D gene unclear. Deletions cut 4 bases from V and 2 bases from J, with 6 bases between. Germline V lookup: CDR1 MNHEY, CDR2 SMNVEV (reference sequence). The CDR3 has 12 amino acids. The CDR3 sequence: CASSSHAYEQYF. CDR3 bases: TGTGCCAGCAGTTCCCACGCCTACGAGCAGTACTTC.

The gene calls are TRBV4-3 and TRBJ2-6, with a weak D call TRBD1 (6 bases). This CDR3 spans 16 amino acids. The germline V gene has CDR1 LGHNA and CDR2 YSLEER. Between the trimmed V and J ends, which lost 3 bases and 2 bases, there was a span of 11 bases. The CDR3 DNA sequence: TGCGCCAGCAGCCACTCCAGGGGAACTGGGGCCAACGTCCTGACTTTC. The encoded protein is CASSHSRGTGANVLTF.

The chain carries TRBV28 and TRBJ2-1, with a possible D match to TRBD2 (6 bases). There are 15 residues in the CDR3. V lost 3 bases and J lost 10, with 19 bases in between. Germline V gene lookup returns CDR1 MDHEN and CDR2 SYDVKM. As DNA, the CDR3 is TGTGCCAGCAGTTTTGGGTCGGGAGAGGTCGGGGAGCAGTTCTTC. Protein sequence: CASSFGSGEVGEQFF.

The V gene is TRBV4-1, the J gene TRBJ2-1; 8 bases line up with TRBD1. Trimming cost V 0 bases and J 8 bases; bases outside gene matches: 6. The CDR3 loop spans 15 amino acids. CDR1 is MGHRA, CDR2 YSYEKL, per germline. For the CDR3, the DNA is TGCGCCAGCAGCCAAGAACGGACAGGGTTGGATGAGCAGTTCTTC. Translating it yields CASSQERTGLDEQFF.

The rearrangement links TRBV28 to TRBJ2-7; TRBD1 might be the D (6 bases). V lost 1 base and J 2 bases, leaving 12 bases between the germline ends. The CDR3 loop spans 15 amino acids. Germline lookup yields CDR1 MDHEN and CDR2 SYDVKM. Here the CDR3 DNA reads TGTGCCAGCAGTTTATATGGTAAGGGGGCCTACGAGCAGTACTTC. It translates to CASSLYGKGAYEQYF.

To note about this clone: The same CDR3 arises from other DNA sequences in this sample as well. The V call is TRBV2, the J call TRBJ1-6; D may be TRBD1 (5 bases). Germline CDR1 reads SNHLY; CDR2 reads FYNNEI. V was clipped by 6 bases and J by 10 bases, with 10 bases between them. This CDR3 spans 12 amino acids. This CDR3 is CASRGTGSPLHF. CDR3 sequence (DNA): TGTGCCAGCAGAGGGACTGGATCACCCCTCCACTTT.

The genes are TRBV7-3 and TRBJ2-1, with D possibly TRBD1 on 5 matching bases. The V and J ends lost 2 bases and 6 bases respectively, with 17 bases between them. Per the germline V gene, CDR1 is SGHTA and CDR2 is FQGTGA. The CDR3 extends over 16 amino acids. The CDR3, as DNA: TGTGCCAGCAGCTTACGAACTGGACGTCAGGGCAATGAGCAGTTCTTC. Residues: CASSLRTGRQGNEQFF.

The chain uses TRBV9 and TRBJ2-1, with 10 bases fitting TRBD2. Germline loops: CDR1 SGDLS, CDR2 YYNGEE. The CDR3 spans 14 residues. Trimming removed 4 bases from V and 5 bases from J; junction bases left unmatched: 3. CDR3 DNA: TGTGCCAGCAGCCTACTAGCGGGGCACAATGAGCAGTTCTTC. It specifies CASSLLAGHNEQFF. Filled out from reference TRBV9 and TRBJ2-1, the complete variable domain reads DSGVTQTPKHLITATGQRVTLRCSPRSGDLSVYWYQQSLDQGLQFLIQYYNGEERAKGNILERFSAQQFPDLHSELNLSSLELGDSALYFCASSLLAGHNEQFFGPGTRLTVL.

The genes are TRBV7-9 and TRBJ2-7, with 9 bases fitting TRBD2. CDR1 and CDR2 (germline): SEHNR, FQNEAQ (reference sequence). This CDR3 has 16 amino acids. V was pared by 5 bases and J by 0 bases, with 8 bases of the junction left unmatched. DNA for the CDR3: TGTGCCAGCAGCGCGCCTCTAGCGGGAAGCTCCTACGAGCAGTACTTC. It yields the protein CASSAPLAGSSYEQYF.

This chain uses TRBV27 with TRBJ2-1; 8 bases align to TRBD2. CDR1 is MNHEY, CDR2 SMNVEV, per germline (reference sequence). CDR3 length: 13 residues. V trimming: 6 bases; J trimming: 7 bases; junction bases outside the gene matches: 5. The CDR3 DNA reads TGTGCCAGCAGAAGCGGGAGTCTGAATGAGCAGTTCTTC. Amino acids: CASRSGSLNEQFF.

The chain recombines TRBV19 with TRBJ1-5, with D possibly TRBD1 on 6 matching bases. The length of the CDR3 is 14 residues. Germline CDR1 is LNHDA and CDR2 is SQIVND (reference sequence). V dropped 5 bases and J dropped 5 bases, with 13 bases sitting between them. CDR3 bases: TGTGCCAGTAGTGCCAGGGGTTCGGATCAGCCCCAGCATTTT. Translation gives CASSARGSDQPQHF. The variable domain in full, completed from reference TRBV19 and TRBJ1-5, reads DGGITQSPKYLFRKEGQNVTLSCEQNLNHDAMYWYRQDPGQGLRLIYYSQIVNDFQKGDIAEGYSVSREKKESFPLTVTSAQKNPTAFYLCASSARGSDQPQHFGDGTRLSIL.

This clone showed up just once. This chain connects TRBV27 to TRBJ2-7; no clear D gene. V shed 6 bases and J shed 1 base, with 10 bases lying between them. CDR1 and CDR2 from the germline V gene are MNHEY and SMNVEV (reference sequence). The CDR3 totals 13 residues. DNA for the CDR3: TGTGCCAGCAGCGAGGCCCTTTCCTACGAGCAGTACTTC. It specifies CASSEALSYEQYF.